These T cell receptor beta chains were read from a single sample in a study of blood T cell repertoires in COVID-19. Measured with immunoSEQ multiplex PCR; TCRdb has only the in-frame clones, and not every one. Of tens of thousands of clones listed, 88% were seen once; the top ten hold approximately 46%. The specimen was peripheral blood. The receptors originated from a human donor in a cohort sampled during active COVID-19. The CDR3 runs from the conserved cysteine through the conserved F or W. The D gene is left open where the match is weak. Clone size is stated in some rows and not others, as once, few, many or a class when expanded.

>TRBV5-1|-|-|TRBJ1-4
CASSLRTDSNEKLFF
TGCGCCAGCAGCTTGAGGACAGATTCGAATGAAAAACTGTTTTTT
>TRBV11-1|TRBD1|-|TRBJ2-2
CASSPLDRVATGELFF
TGTGCCAGCAGCCCGTTGGACAGGGTCGCCACCGGGGAGCTGTTTTTT
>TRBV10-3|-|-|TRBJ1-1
CAISPRGGTEAFF
TGTGCCATCAGTCCGCGGGGGGGCACTGAAGCTTTCTTT
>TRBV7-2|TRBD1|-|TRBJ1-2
CASSPDRDLGYTF
TGTGCCAGCAGCCCCGACAGGGATCTTGGCTACACCTTC
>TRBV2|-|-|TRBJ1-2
CASKEQTANYGYTF
TGTGCCAGCAAGGAGCAGACAGCTAACTATGGCTACACCTTC
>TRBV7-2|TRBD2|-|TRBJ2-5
CASSPRLAGRETQYF
TGTGCCAGCAGCCCCCGACTAGCGGGGAGAGAGACCCAGTACTTC
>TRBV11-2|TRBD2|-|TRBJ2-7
CASSRGTSGIHEQYF
TGTGCCAGCAGCCGTGGGACTAGCGGGATCCACGAGCAGTACTTC
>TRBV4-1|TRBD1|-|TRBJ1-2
CASSQDSQGARGYTF
TGCGCCAGCAGCCAAGACTCACAGGGGGCGCGGGGCTACACCTTC
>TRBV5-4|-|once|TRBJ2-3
CASSLKSGGTSTDTQYF
TGTGCCAGCAGCTTGAAGTCTGGGGGGACTAGCACAGATACGCAGTATTTT
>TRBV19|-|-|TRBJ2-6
CASSSDRLTGANVLTF
TGTGCCAGTAGTTCCGACAGGCTTACTGGGGCCAACGTCCTGACTTTC
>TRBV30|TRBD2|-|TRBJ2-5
CAWGSGGAIRETQYF
TGTGCCTGGGGGTCCGGGGGGGCCATTCGAGAGACCCAGTACTTC
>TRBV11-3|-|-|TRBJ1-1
CASSTGILAFF
TGTGCCAGCAGTACAGGGATCTTAGCTTTCTTT
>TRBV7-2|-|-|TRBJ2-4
CASSLGSSVLAKNIQYF
TGTGCCAGCAGCTTAGGCTCCAGCGTCTTAGCCAAAAACATTCAGTACTTC
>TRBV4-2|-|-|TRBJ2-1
CASGSDSNEQFF
TGTGCCAGCGGGAGTGATAGCAATGAGCAGTTCTTC
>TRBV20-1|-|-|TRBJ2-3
CSAIDSDTQYF
TGCAGTGCCATAGACTCAGATACGCAGTATTTT
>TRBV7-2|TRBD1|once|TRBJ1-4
CASTWGTGEGDELFF
TGTGCCAGCACCTGGGGGACAGGGGAAGGGGATGAACTGTTTTTT
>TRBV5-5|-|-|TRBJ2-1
CASSRGGGVSYNEQFF
TGTGCCAGCAGCCGTGGCGGCGGGGTCTCCTACAATGAGCAGTTCTTC
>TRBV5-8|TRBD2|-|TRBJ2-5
CASSSGLAGATQYF
TGTGCCAGCAGCTCGGGACTAGCGGGGGCGACCCAGTACTTC
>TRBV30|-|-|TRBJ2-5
CAWKEVEETQYF
TGTGCCTGGAAGGAGGTGGAAGAGACCCAGTACTTC
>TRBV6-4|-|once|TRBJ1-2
CASRGHGYTF
TGTGCCAGCAGGGGCCATGGCTACACCTTC
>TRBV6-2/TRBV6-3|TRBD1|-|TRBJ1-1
CASSDPGTGSSEAFF
TGTGCCAGCAGTGACCCCGGGACAGGGTCTTCTGAAGCTTTCTTT
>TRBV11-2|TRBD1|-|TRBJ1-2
CASSRDRAGYGYTF
TGTGCCAGCAGCCGGGACAGGGCCGGCTATGGCTACACCTTC
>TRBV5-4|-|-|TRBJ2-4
CASSLDSVKNIQYF
TGTGCCAGCAGCTTGGACTCGGTCAAAAACATTCAGTACTTC
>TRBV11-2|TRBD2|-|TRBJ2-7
CASSAISGGAGEQYF
TGTGCCAGCAGCGCGATTAGCGGGGGGGCGGGCGAGCAGTACTTC
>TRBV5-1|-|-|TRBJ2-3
CASRRNTGSGADTQYF
TGCGCCAGCAGACGGAACACAGGGTCGGGCGCAGATACGCAGTATTTT
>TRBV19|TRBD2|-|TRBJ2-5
CASSISTSGGLLQETQYF
TGTGCCAGTAGTATATCGACTAGCGGGGGCCTTCTCCAAGAGACCCAGTACTTC
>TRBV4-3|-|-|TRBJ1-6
CASSQDLGSSGSPLHF
TGCGCCAGCAGCCAAGATTTGGGGAGTTCAGGTTCACCCCTCCACTTT
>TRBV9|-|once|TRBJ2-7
CASSVGGSPGAYEQYF
TGTGCCAGCAGCGTAGGAGGGAGCCCGGGTGCCTACGAGCAGTACTTC
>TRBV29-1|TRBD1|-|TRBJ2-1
CSIQGDSYTYNEQFF
TGCAGCATACAGGGGGACAGCTACACCTACAATGAGCAGTTCTTC
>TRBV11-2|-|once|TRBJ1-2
CASRVGRAEFYGYTF
TGTGCCAGCAGGGTAGGGAGAGCGGAGTTCTATGGCTACACCTTC
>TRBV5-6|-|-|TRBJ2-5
CASSLTGVETQYF
TGTGCCAGCAGCTTGACGGGGGTTGAGACCCAGTACTTC
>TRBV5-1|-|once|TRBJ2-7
CASKAEYEQYF
TGCGCCAGTAAAGCCGAGTACGAGCAGTACTTC
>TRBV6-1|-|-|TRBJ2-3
CASRYRDNAPDTQYF
TGTGCCAGCAGGTACCGGGACAATGCACCAGATACGCAGTATTTT